These T cell receptor beta chains were read from a single sample in a study of shared clonotypes between healthy human individuals. The protocol was immunoSEQ multiplex PCR, while the TCRdb copy is restricted to in-frame clones and leaves out a portion. The table has hundreds of thousands of clones, almost 97% seen once. The specimen sequenced was naive CD4+ T cells sorted from blood. The receptor source for this set is a woman in her thirties in good health. The CDR3 runs from the conserved cysteine through the conserved F or W. The D gene is left open where the match is weak. Expanded clones are given a class, and other clones once, few, many or no size at all.

V	D	J	size	CDR3	DNA
TRBV5-1	TRBD1	TRBJ2-3	.	CASSRGQADTQYF	TGCGCCAGCAGCCGGGGACAGGCAGATACGCAGTATTTT
TRBV6-5	.	TRBJ1-1	.	CASSYKEVNTEAFF	TGTGCCAGCAGTTACAAGGAGGTGAACACTGAAGCTTTCTTT
TRBV28	TRBD1	TRBJ1-2	.	CASSVEQGARYGYTF	TGTGCCAGCAGTGTAGAACAGGGGGCGCGATATGGCTACACCTTC
TRBV5-1	.	TRBJ2-7	once	CASSRGGPSYEQYF	TGCGCCAGCAGCCGAGGCGGGCCCTCCTACGAGCAGTACTTC
TRBV6-5	.	TRBJ2-2	once	CASTRGILNTGELFF	TGTGCCAGCACCCGGGGGATATTAAACACCGGGGAGCTGTTTTTT
TRBV11-1	.	TRBJ2-3	.	CASSLDEDTQYF	TGTGCCAGCAGCTTAGACGAAGATACGCAGTATTTT
TRBV6-6	.	TRBJ2-3	.	CAVRGADTQYF	TGTGCCGTCAGGGGGGCAGATACGCAGTATTTT
TRBV5-6	.	TRBJ1-6	.	CASSLEGALHF	TGTGCCAGCAGCTTGGAAGGGGCCCTCCACTTT
TRBV7-9	.	TRBJ1-3	.	CASSFRGIAGNTIYF	TGTGCCAGCAGCTTTCGGGGAATCGCTGGAAACACCATATATTTT
TRBV7-9	TRBD1	TRBJ1-5	.	CASSLGTGGNQPQHF	TGTGCCAGCAGCTTAGGGACAGGGGGCAATCAGCCCCAGCATTTT
TRBV28	TRBD1	TRBJ1-5	.	CASSNRDRVAGYSNQPQHF	TGTGCCAGCAGCAACAGGGACAGGGTTGCAGGATATAGCAATCAGCCCCAGCATTTT
TRBV20-1	.	TRBJ2-7	.	CSARTEYEQYF	TGCAGTGCTAGAACTGAGTACGAGCAGTACTTC
TRBV7-8	TRBD1	TRBJ1-6	.	CASSLAKPTGGTNSPLHF	TGTGCCAGCAGCTTAGCCAAGCCAACAGGGGGTACCAATTCACCCCTCCACTTT
TRBV7-3	.	TRBJ1-2	.	CASSWEVGYGYTF	TGTGCCAGCAGTTGGGAGGTCGGGTATGGCTACACCTTC
TRBV4-1	.	TRBJ1-5	.	CASSQDIPRGGGQPQHF	TGCGCCAGCAGCCAAGATATTCCCAGGGGAGGCGGTCAGCCCCAGCATTTT
TRBV4-1	.	TRBJ1-5	few	CASSSRAGLTNQPQHF	TGCGCCAGCAGCTCCCGCGCCGGGTTGACAAATCAGCCCCAGCATTTT
TRBV2	.	TRBJ2-5	.	CASRRTAVQETQYF	TGTGCCAGCAGGCGGACAGCGGTCCAAGAGACCCAGTACTTC
TRBV29-1	.	TRBJ1-1	.	CSVGLGATTEAFF	TGCAGCGTTGGTCTGGGGGCGACCACTGAAGCTTTCTTT
TRBV30	.	TRBJ1-5	.	CAWTYAHGQPQHF	TGTGCCTGGACCTATGCCCACGGGCAGCCCCAGCATTTT
TRBV4-1	TRBD2	TRBJ2-3	.	CASSQELAGLVRDTQYF	TGCGCCAGCAGCCAAGAACTAGCGGGATTGGTTCGCGATACGCAGTATTTT
TRBV19	.	TRBJ1-1	.	CASSISPVNTEAFF	TGTGCCAGTAGTATCTCCCCAGTCAACACTGAAGCTTTCTTT
TRBV19	TRBD1	TRBJ1-1	.	CASSRQGNTEAFF	TGTGCCAGTAGCAGACAGGGGAACACTGAAGCTTTCTTT
TRBV11-2	.	TRBJ1-1	.	CASSRDLGAQAFF	TGTGCCAGCAGCCGGGATCTTGGGGCGCAGGCTTTCTTT
TRBV5-6	TRBD1	TRBJ1-2	.	CASSLPYDRVGKPVYGYTF	TGTGCCAGCAGCTTGCCCTACGACAGGGTCGGGAAGCCGGTCTATGGCTACACCTTC
TRBV19	TRBD1	TRBJ1-5	.	CASSTTGGNQPQHF	TGTGCCAGTAGTACAACAGGGGGCAATCAGCCCCAGCATTTT
TRBV2	.	TRBJ2-5	.	CASKGSTQETQYF	TGTGCCAGCAAGGGCTCGACCCAAGAGACCCAGTACTTC
TRBV6-5	TRBD2	TRBJ2-1	.	CASSYSGLAGIDEQFF	TGTGCCAGCAGTTACTCAGGGCTAGCGGGAATCGACGAGCAGTTCTTC
TRBV11-2	TRBD2	TRBJ2-1	.	CASSLHTSVYNEQFF	TGTGCCAGCAGCTTACATACTAGCGTTTACAATGAGCAGTTCTTC
TRBV19	TRBD2	TRBJ2-3	.	CASSITSDSTDTQYF	TGTGCCAGTAGTATAACTAGCGATAGCACAGATACGCAGTATTTT
TRBV28	.	TRBJ2-3	.	CASSLSPFRGQKADTQYF	TGTGCCAGCAGTTTATCCCCTTTTCGCGGGCAAAAAGCAGATACGCAGTATTTT
TRBV4-1	.	TRBJ2-7	.	CASSQEAMYVYEQYF	TGCGCCAGCAGCCAGGAGGCTATGTACGTCTACGAGCAGTACTTC
TRBV6-5	.	TRBJ1-4	.	CASSYRASTNEKLFF	TGTGCCAGCAGTTACAGGGCCTCAACTAATGAAAAACTGTTTTTT
TRBV14	.	TRBJ1-2	.	CASSPAWGYGYTF	TGTGCCAGCAGTCCGGCTTGGGGCTATGGCTACACCTTC
TRBV7-2	.	TRBJ1-1	once	CASSFDRGGTEAFF	TGTGCCAGCAGCTTTGACCGGGGGGGCACTGAAGCTTTCTTT
TRBV2	.	TRBJ2-7	.	CASSRSYEQYF	TGTGCCAGCAGTCGCTCCTACGAGCAGTACTTC